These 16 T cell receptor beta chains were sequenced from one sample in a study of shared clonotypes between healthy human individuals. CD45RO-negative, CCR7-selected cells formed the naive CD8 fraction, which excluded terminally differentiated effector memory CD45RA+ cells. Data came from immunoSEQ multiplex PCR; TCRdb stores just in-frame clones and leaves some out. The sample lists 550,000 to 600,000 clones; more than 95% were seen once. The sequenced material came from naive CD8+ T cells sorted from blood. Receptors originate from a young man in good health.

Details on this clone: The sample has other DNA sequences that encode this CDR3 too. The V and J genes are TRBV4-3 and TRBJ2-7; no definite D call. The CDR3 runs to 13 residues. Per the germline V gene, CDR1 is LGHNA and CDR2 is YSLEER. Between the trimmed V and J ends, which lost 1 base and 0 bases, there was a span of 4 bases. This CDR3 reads CASSQGVSYEQYF. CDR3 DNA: TGCGCCAGCAGCCAAGGGGTCTCCTACGAGCAGTACTTC.

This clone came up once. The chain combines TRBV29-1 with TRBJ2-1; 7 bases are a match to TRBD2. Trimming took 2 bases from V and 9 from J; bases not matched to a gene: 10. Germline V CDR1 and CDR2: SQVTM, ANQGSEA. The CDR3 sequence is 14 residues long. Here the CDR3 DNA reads TGCAGCGTTGAACCTAGCGGAGGCCTCTTTGAGCAGTTCTTC. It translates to CSVEPSGGLFEQFF.

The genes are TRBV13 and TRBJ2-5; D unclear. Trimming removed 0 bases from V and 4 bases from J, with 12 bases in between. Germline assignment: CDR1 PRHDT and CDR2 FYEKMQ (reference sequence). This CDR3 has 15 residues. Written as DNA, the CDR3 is TGTGCCAGCAGCTTAGGGACACATAACGGAGAGACCCAGTACTTC. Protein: CASSLGTHNGETQYF.

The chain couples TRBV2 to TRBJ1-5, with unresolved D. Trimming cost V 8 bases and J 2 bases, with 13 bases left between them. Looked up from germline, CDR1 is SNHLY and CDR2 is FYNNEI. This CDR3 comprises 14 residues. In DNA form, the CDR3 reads TGTGCCAGCCTCGGGGTTGGCGGCAATCAGCCCCAGCATTTT. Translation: CASLGVGGNQPQHF.

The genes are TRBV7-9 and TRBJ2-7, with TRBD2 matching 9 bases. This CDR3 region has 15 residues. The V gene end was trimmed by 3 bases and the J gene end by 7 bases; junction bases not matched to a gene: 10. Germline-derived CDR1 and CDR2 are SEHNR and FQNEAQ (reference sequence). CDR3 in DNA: TGTGCCAGCAGCTTTGGGCGGGAGGGCACTGGAGAGCAGTACTTC. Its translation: CASSFGREGTGEQYF.

In DNA form, the CDR3 reads TGTGCCAGTAGTATTAAAGTGATCAATCAGCCCCAGCATTTT. This codes for CASSIKVINQPQHF. This sequence joins TRBV19 and TRBJ1-5; no clear D. The germline V gene has CDR1 LNHDA and CDR2 SQIVND (reference sequence). CDR3 length equals 14 residues. V gave up 3 bases and J gave up 3 bases, with 9 bases separating them.

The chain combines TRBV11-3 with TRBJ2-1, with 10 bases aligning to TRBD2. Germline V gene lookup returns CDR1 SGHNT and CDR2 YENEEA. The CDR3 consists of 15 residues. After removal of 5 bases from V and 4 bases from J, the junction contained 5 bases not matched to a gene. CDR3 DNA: TGTGCCAGCAGCCCCCGGACTAGCGGTTACAATGAGCAGTTCTTC. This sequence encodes CASSPRTSGYNEQFF.

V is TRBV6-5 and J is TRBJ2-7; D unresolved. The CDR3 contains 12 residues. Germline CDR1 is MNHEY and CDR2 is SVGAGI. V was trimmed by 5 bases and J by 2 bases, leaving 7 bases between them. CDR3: CASSTSPYEQYF. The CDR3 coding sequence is TGTGCCAGCAGTACCAGCCCCTACGAGCAGTACTTC.

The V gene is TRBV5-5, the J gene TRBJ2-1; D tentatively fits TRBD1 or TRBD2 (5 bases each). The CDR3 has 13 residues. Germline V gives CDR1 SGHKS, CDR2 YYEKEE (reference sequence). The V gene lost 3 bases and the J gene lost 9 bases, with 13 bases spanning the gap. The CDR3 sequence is CASSSDLRGEQFF. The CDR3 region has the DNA TGTGCCAGCAGCTCGGACTTAAGGGGTGAGCAGTTCTTC.

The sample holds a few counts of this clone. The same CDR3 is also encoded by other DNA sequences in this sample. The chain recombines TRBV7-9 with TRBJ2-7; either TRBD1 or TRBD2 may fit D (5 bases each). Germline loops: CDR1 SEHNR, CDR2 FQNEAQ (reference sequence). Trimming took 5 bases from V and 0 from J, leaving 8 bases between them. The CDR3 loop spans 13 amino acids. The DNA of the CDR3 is TGTGCCAGCAGCCCCGGGACCTCCTACGAGCAGTACTTC. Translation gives CASSPGTSYEQYF.

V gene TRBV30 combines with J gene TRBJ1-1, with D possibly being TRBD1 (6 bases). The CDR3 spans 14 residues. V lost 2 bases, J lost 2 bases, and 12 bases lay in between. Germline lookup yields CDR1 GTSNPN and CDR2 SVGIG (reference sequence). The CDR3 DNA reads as TGTGCCTGGAGTCCGGGACACCGAAACACTGAAGCTTTCTTT. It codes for CAWSPGHRNTEAFF. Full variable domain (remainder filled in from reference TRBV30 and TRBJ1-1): SQTIHQWPATLVQPVGSPLSLECTVEGTSNPNLYWYRQAAGRGLQLLFYSVGIGQISSEVPQNLSASRPQDRQFILSSKKLLLSDSGFYLCAWSPGHRNTEAFFGQGTRLTVV.

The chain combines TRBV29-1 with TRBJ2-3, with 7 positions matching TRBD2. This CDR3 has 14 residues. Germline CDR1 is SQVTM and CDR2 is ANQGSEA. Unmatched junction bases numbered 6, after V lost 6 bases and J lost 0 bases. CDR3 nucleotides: TGCAGCGTCGCGGGGGTGCTTAGCACAGATACGCAGTATTTT. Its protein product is CSVAGVLSTDTQYF.

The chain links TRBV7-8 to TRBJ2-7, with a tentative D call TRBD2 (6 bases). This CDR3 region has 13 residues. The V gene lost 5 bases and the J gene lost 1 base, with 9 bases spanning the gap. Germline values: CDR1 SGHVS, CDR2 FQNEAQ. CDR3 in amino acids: CASSPGLSYEQYF. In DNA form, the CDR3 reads TGTGCCAGCAGCCCGGGACTTTCCTACGAGCAGTACTTC.

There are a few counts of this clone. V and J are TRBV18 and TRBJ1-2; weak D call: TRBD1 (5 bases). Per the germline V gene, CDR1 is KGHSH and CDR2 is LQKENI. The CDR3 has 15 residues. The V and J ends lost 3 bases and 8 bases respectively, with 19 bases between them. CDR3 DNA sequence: TGTGCCAGCTCACCTAACCCGATAGGGGCGTTCGGCTACACCTTC. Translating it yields CASSPNPIGAFGYTF.

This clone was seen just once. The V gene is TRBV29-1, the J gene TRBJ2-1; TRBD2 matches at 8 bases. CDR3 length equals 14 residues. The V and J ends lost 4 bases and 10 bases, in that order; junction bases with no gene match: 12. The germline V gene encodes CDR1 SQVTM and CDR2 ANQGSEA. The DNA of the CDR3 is TGCAGCGTTGGGGGTGCTAGCGGGTTCGGGGAGCAGTTCTTC. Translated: CSVGGASGFGEQFF.

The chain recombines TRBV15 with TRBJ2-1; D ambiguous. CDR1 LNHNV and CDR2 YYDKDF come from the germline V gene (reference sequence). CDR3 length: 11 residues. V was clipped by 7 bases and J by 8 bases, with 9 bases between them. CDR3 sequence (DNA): TGTGCCACCAAAGTTGGCTATGAGCAGTTCTTC. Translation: CATKVGYEQFF.